This TCR beta chain derives from a study of blood T cell repertoires in COVID-19. Turning to the study itself: T cells, B-cell-depleted T cells, or PBMCs supplied cDNA or gDNA.

This clone has a single count. The V and J ends lost 7 bases and 1 base, in that order; junction bases with no gene match: 10. The CDR3 totals 16 residues. Germline V CDR1 and CDR2: SGHRS, YFSETQ. Authors' analysis steps: Quantification of nucleated cells was approximated via reference gene primer amplification. Using immunoSEQ multiplex PCR, the repertoire was profiled, and TCRdb retains in-frame clones only, with some absent. V, J and clone size reflect that table, while D and trimming were determined from the DNA. The table has some 130,000 clones, around 81% seen once. The gene calls are TRBV5-1 and TRBJ2-1; the match to TRBD2 covers 8 bases. The sequence came from a woman in her sixties with active or convalescent COVID-19. Material: peripheral blood. CDR3 DNA sequence: TGCGCCAGCGCCACGCAGCGGGGGCGGTCCTACAATGAGCAGTTCTTC. Its translation is CASATQRGRSYNEQFF.